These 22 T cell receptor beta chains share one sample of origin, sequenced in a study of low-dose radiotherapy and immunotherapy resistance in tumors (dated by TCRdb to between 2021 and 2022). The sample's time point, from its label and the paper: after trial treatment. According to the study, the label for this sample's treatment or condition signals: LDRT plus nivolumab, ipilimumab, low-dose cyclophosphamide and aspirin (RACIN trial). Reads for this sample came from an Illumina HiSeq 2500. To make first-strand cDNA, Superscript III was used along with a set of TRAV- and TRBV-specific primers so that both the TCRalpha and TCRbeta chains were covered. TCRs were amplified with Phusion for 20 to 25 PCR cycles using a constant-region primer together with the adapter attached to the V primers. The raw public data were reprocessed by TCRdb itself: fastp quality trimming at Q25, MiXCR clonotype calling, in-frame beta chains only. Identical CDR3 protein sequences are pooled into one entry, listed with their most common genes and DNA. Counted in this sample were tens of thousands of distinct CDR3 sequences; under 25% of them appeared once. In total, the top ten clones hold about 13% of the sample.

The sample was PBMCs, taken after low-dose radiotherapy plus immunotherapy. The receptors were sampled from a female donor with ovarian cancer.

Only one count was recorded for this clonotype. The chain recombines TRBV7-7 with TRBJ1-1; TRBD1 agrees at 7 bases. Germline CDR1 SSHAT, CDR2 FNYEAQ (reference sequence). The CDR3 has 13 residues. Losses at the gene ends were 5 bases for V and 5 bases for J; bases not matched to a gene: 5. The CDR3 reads CASSRDRETEAFF. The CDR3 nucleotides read TGTGCCAGCAGCCGCGACAGGGAAACTGAAGCTTTCTTT.

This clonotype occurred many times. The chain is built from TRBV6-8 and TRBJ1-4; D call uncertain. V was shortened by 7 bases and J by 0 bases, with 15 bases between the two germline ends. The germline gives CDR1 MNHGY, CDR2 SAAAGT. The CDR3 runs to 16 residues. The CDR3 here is CASTTGWEATNEKLFF. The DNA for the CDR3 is TGTGCCAGCACCACCGGGTGGGAAGCAACTAATGAAAAACTGTTTTTT.

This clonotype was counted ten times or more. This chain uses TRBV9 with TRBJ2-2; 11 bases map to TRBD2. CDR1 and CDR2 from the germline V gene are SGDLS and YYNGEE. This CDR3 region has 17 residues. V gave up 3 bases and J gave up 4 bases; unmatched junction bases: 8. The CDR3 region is CASSGSGRAVGTGELFF. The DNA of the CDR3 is TGTGCCAGCAGCGGTAGCGGGAGGGCCGTGGGCACCGGGGAGCTGTTTTTT.

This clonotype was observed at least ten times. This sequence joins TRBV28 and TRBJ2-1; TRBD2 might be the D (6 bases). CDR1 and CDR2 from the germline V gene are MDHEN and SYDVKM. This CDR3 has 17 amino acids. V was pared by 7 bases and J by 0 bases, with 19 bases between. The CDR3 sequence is CASTPFPGVSSYNEQFF. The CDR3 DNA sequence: TGTGCCAGCACCCCATTTCCGGGGGTTAGCTCCTACAATGAGCAGTTCTTC.

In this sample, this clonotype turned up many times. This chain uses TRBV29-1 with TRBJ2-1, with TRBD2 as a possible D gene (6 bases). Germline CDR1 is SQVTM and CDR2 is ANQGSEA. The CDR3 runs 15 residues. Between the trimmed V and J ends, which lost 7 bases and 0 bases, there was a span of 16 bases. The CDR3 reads CSATPSVSSYNEQFF. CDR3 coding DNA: TGCAGCGCCACACCTAGCGTTAGCTCCTACAATGAGCAGTTCTTC.

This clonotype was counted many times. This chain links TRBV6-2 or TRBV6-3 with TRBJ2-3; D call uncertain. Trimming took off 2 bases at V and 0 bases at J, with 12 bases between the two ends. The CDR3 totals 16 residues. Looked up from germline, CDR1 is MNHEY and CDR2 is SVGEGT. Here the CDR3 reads CASSYRAVSSTDTQYF. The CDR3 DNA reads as TGTGCCAGCAGTTACCGGGCGGTCTCTAGCACAGATACGCAGTATTTT.

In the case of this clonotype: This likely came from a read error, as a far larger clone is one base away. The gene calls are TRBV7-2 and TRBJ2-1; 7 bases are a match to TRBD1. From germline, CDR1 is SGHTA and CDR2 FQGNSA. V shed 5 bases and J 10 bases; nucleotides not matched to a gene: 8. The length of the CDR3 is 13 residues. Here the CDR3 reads CASSRGLDYEQFF. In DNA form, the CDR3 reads TGTGCCAGCAGCAGGGGGCTAGATTACGAGCAGTTCTTC. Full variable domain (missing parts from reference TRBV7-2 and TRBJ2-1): GAGVSQSPSNKVTEKGKDVELRCDPISGHTALYWYRQSLGQGLEFLIYFQGNSAPDKSGLPSDRFSAERTGGSVSTLTIQRTQQEDSAVYLCASSRGLDYEQFFGPGTRLTVL.

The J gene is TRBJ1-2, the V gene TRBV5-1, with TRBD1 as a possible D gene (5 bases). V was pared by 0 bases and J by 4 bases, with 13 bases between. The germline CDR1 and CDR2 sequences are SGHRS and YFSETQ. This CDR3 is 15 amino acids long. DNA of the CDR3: TGCGCCAGCAGCTTGGCCGAAGGGGCTGGCTATGGCTACACCTTC. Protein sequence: CASSLAEGAGYGYTF.

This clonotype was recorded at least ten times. CDR3 amino acids: CASSTRTDRFRVTEAFF. As DNA, the CDR3 is TGCGCCAGCAGCACCCGGACGGACAGGTTTCGGGTCACTGAAGCTTTCTTT. The chain couples TRBV5-1 to TRBJ1-1; 7 bases are shared with TRBD1. The CDR3 totals 17 residues. The ends lost 4 bases at V and 4 bases at J; junction bases unmatched: 16. Germline lookup yields CDR1 SGHRS and CDR2 YFSETQ.

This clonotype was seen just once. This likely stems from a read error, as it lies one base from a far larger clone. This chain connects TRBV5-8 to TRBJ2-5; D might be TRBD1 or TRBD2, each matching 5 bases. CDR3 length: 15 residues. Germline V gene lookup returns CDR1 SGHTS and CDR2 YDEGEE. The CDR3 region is CATSLRRDLLETQYF. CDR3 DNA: TGTGCCACCAGCTTACGTCGGGACCTACTGGAGACCCAGTACTTC.

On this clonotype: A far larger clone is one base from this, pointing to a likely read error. As DNA, the CDR3 is TGTGCCAGCAGAGAAAAGAGGACAGTGAGTGGCTACACCTTC. It encodes CASREKRTVSGYTF. The chain links TRBV6-8 to TRBJ1-2; a weak D match, TRBD1 (6 bases). The CDR3 totals 14 residues. V dropped 6 bases and J dropped 7 bases, with 18 bases sitting between them. Germline V gene lookup returns CDR1 MNHGY and CDR2 SAAAGT.

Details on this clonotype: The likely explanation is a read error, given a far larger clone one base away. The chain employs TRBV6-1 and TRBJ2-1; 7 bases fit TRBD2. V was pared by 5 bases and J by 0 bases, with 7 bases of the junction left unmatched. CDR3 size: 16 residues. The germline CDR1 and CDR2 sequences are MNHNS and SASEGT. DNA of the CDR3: TGTGCCAGCAGTTATTTCGGGAGGAGCTCCTACAATGAGCAGTTCTTC. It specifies CASSYFGRSSYNEQFF.

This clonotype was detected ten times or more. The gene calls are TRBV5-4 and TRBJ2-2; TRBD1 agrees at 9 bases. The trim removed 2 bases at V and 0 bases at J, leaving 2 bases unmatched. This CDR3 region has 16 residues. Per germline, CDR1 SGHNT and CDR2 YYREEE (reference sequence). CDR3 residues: CASSFNRGPNTGELFF. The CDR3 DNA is TGTGCCAGCAGCTTTAACAGGGGGCCGAACACCGGGGAGCTGTTTTTT. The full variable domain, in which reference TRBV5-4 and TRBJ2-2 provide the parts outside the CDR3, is ETGVTQSPTHLIKTRGQQVTLRCSSQSGHNTVSWYQQALGQGPQFIFQYYREEENGRGNFPPRFSGLQFPNYSSELNVNALELDDSALYLCASSFNRGPNTGELFFGEGSRLTVL.

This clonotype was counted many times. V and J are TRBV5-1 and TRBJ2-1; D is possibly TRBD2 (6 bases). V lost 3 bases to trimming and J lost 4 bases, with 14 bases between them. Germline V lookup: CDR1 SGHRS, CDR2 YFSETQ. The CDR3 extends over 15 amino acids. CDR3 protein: CASSSSGGIYNEQFF. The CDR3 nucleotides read TGCGCCAGCAGCTCCTCCGGGGGAATTTACAATGAGCAGTTCTTC.

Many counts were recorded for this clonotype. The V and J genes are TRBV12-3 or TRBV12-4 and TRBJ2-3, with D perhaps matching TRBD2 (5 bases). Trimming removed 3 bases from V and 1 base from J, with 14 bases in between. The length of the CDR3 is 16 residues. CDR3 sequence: CASSLTGNRGTDTQYF. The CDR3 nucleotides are TGTGCCAGCAGTTTGACCGGGAATCGTGGCACAGATACGCAGTATTTT.

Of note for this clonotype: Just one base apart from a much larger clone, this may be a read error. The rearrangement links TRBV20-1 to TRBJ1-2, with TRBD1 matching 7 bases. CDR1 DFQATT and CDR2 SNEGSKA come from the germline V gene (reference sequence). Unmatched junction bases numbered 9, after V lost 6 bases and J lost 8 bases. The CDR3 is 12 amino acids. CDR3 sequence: CSAEQAGGGYTF. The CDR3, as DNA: TGCAGTGCCGAACAGGCAGGGGGAGGCTACACCTTC.

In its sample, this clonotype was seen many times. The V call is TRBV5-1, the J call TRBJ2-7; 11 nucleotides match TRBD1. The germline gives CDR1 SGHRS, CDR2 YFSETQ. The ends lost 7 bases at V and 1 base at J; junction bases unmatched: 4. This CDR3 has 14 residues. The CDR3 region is CASRGQGVSYEQYF. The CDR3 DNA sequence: TGCGCCAGCCGGGGACAGGGGGTATCCTACGAGCAGTACTTC.

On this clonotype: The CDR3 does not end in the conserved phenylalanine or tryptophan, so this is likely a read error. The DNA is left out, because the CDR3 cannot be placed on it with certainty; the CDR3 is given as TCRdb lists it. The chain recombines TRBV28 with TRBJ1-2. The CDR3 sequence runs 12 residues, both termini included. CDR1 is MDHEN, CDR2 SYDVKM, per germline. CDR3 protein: CASSLNRYGYSY.

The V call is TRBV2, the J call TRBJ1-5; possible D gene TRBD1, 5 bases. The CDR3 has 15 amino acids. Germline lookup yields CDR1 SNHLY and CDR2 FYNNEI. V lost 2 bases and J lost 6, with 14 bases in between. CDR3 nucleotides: TGTGCCAGCAGTGAAACGGTTCCGGGACGTCAGCCCCAGCATTTT. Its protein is CASSETVPGRQPQHF.

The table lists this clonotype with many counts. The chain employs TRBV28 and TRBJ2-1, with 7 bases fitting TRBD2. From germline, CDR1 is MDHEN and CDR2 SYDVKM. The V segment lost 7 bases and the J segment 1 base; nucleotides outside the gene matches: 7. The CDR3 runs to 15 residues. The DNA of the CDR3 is TGTGCCAGCATCATGGGGGGGGAGTCCTACAATGAGCAGTTCTTC. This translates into CASIMGGESYNEQFF.

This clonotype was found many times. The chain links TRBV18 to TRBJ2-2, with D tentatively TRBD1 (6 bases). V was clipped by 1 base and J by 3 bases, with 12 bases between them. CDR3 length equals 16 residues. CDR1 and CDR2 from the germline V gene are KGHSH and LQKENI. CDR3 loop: CASSPQTTGHTGELFF. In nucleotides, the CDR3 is TGTGCCAGCTCACCACAGACTACAGGGCACACCGGGGAGCTGTTTTTT. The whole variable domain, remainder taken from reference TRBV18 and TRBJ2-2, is NAGVMQNPRHLVRRRGQEARLRCSPMKGHSHVYWYRQLPEEGLKFMVYLQKENIIDESGMPKERFSAEFPKEGPSILRIQQVVRGDSAAYFCASSPQTTGHTGELFFGEGSRLTVL.

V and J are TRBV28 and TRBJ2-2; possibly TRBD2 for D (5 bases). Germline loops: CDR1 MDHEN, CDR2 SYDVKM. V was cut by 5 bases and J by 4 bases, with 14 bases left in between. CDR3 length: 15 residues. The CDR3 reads CASSDTRILTGELFF. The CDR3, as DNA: TGTGCCAGCAGTGACACTAGGATACTCACCGGGGAGCTGTTTTTT.